This paragraph reports one TCR beta chain. TCRdb's table, derived via immunoSEQ multiplex PCR, lists solely in-frame clones and lacks some. The table includes 120,000 to 150,000 clones, approximately 90% detected once. These data come from a study of control samples from healthy donors and cancer patients. There are 13 residues in the CDR3. Germline V gives CDR1 MDHEN, CDR2 SYDVKM. V dropped 4 bases and J dropped 6 bases, with 10 bases sitting between them. The sequencing sample was made of blood. The V call is TRBV28, the J call TRBJ1-5; TRBD1 is a possible D gene (6 bases). This TCR was recovered from a young woman in good health. The CDR3 here is CASSSTGSQPQHF. The CDR3 DNA is TGTGCCAGCAGTTCTACAGGGAGTCAGCCCCAGCATTTT.